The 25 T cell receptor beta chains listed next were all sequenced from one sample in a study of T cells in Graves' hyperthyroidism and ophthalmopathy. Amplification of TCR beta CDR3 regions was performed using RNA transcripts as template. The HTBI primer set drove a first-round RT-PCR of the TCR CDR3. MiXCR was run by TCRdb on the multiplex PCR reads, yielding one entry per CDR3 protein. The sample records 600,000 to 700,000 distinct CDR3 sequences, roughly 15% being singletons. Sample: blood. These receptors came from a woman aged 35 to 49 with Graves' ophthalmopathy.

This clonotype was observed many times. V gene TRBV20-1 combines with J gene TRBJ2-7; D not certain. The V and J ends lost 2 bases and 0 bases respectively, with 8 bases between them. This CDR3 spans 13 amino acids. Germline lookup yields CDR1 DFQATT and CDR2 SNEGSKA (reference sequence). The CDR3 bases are TGCAGTGCTAGATATCCATTCTCCTACGAGCAGTACTTC. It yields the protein CSARYPFSYEQYF.

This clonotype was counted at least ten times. CDR3: CASSQTLAGVAYEQYF. The CDR3 DNA follows: TGTGCCAGCAGTCAAACCCTAGCGGGAGTGGCCTACGAGCAGTACTTC. The rearrangement uses TRBV11-3 and TRBJ2-7, with TRBD2 matching over 10 bases. The V gene end was trimmed by 6 bases and the J gene end by 2 bases; junction bases not matched to a gene: 10. The CDR3 spans 16 residues. Per the germline V gene, CDR1 is SGHNT and CDR2 is YENEEA.

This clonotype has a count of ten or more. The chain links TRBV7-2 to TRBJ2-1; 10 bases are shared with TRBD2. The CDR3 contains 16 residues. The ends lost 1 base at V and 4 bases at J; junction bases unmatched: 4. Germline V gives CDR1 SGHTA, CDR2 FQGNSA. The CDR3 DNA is TGTGCCAGCAGCTTAGGACGACTAGCGGGTTACAATGAGCAGTTCTTC. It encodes CASSLGRLAGYNEQFF.

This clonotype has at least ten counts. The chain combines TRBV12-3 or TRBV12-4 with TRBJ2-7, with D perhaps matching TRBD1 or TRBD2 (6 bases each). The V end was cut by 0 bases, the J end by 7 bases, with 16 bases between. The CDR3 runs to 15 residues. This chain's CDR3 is CASSLAGGSPLEQYF. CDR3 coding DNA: TGTGCCAGCAGTTTAGCGGGGGGCTCCCCACTGGAGCAGTACTTC.

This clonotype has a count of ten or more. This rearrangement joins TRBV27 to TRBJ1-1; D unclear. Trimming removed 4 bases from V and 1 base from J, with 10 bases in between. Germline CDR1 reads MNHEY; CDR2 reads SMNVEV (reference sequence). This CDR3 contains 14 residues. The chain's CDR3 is CASSSGMTNTEAFF. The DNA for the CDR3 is TGTGCCAGCAGTTCGGGTATGACGAACACTGAAGCTTTCTTT.

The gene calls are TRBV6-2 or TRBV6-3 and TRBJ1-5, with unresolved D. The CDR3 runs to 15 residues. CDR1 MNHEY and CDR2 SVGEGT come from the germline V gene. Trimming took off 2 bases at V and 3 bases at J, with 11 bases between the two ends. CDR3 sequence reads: CASSYSGRINQPQHF. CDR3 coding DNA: TGTGCCAGCAGTTACAGCGGACGGATCAATCAGCCCCAGCATTTT.

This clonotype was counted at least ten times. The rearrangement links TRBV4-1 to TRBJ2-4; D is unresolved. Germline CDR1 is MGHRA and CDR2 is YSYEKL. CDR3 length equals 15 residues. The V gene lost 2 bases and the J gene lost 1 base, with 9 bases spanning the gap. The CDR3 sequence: CASSQMWGAKNIQYF. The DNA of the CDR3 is TGCGCCAGCAGCCAAATGTGGGGTGCCAAAAACATTCAGTACTTC.

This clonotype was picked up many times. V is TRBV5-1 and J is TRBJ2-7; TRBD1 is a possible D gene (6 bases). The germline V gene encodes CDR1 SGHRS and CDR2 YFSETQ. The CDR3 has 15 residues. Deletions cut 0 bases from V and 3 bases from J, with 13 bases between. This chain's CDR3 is CASSLATGFSYEQYF. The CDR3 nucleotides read TGCGCCAGCAGCTTGGCTACAGGGTTTAGCTACGAGCAGTACTTC.

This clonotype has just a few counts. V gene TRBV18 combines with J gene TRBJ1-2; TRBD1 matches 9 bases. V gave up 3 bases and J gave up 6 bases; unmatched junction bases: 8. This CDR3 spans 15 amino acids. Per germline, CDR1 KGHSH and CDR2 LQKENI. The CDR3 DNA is TGTGCCAGCTCACCCCCGGGACAGGGCCCCAATGGCTACACCTTC. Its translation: CASSPPGQGPNGYTF.

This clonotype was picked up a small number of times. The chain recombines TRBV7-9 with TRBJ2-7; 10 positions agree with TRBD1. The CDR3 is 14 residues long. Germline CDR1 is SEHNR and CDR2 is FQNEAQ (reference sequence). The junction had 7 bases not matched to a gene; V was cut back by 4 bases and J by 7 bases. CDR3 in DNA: TGTGCCAGCAGCTCCAGACAGGGGGCTTGGGAGCAGTACTTC. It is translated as CASSSRQGAWEQYF.

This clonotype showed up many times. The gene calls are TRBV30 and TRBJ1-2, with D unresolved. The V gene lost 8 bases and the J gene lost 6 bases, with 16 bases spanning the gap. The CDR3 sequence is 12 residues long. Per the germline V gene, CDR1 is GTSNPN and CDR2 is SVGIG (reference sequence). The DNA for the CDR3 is TGTGCCGTGACCAGGAACGCAGATGGCTACACCTTC. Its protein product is CAVTRNADGYTF.

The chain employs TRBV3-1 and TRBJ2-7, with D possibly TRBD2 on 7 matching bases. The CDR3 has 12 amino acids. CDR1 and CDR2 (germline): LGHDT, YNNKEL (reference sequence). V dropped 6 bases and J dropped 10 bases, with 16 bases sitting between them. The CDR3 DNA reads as TGTGCCAGCAGGGGGGGGGCCGGCGTTCAGTACTTC. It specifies CASRGGAGVQYF.

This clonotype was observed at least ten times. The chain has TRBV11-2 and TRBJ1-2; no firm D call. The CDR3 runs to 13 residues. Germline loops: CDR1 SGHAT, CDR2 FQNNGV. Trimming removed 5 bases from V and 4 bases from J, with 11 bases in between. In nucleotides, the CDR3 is TGTGCCAGCAGCCATCGCTCTTCCTATGGCTACACCTTC. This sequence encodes CASSHRSSYGYTF.

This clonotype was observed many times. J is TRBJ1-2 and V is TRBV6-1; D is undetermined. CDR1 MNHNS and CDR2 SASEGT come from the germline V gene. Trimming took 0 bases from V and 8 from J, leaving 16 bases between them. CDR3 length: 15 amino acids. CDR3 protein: CASSEAVNGFRGYTF. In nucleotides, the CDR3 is TGTGCCAGCAGTGAAGCGGTTAACGGTTTCAGAGGCTACACCTTC.

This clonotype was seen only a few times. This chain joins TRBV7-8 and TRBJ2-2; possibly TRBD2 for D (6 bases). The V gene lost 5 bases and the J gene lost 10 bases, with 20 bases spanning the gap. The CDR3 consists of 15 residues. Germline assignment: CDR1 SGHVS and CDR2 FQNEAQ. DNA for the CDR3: TGTGCCAGCAGCCCCACCCGGGACTTCGGTATGGAGCTGTTTTTT. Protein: CASSPTRDFGMELFF. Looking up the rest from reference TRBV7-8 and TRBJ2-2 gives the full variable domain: GAGVSQSPRYKVAKRGQDVALRCDPISGHVSLFWYQQALGQGPEFLTYFQNEAQLDKSGLPSDRFFAERPEGSVSTLKIQRTQQEDSAVYLCASSPTRDFGMELFFGEGSRLTVL.

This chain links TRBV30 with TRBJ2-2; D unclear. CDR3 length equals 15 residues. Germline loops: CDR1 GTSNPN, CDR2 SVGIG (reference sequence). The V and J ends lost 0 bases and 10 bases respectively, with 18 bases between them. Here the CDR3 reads CAWSVGRKGAEELFF. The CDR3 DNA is TGTGCCTGGAGTGTAGGCAGAAAGGGTGCCGAGGAGCTGTTTTTT.

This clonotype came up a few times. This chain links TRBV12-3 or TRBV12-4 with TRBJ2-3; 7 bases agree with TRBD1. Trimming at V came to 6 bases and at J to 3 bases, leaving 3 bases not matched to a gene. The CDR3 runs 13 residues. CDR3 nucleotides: TGTGCCAGCAGACAGGGGTGGACAGATACGCAGTATTTT. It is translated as CASRQGWTDTQYF.

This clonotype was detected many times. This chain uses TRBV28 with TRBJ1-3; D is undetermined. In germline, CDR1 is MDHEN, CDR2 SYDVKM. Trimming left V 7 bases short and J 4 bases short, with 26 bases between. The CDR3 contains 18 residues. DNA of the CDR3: TGTGCCAGCACTCACAGTCGTCGTTTCTCCGAAGTAGGAAACACCATATATTTT. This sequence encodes CASTHSRRFSEVGNTIYF.

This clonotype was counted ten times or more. CDR3 loop: CASSQSQGSWEGQYF. The DNA for the CDR3 is TGTGCCAGCAGCCAATCCCAAGGTAGCTGGGAGGGGCAGTACTTC. V usage is TRBV14 and J usage is TRBJ2-7, with 7 bases matching TRBD2. The CDR3 is 15 amino acids. The V segment lost 2 bases and the J segment 9 bases; nucleotides outside the gene matches: 13. Germline assignment: CDR1 SGHDN and CDR2 FVKESK.

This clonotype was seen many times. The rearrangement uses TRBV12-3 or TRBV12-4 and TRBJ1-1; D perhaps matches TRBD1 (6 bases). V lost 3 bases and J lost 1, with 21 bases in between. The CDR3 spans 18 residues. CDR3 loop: CASSLAVGGLRKNTEAFF. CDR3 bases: TGTGCCAGCAGTTTGGCCGTCGGGGGGCTGAGGAAGAACACTGAAGCTTTCTTT.

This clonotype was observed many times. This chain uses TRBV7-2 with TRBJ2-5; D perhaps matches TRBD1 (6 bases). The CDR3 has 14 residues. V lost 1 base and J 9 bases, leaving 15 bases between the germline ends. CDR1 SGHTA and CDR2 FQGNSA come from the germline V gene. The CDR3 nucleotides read TGTGCCAGCAGCTTAGGCACAGGGCCGTATTCCCAGTACTTC. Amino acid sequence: CASSLGTGPYSQYF.

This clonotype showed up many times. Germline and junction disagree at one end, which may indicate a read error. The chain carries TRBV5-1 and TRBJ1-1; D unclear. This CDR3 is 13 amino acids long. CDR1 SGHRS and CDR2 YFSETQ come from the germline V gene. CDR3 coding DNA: TGTGCCAGCAGCTTACAGATGAACACTGAAGCTTTCTTT. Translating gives CASSLQMNTEAFF.

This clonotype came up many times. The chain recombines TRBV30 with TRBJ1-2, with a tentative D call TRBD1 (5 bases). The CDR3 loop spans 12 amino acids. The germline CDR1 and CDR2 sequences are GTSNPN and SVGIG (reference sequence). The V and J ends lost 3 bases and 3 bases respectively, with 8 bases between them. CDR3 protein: CAWRKGYYGYTF. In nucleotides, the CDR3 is TGTGCCTGGAGAAAGGGGTACTATGGCTACACCTTC.

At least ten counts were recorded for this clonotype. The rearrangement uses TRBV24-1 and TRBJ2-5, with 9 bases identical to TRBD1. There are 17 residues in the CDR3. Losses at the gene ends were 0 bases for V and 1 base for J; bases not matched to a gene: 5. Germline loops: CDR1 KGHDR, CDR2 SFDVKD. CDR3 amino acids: CATSDLKGTGIQETQYF. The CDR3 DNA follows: TGTGCCACCAGTGATTTGAAAGGGACAGGGATCCAAGAGACCCAGTACTTC.

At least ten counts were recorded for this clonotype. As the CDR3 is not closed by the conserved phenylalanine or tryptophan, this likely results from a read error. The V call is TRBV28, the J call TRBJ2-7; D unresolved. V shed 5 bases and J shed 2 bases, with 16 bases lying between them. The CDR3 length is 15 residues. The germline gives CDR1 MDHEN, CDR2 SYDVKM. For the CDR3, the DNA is TGTGCCAGCAGTCCCTCCTTAGTCCTTACCTACGAGCAGTACCTC. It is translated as CASSPSLVLTYEQYL.